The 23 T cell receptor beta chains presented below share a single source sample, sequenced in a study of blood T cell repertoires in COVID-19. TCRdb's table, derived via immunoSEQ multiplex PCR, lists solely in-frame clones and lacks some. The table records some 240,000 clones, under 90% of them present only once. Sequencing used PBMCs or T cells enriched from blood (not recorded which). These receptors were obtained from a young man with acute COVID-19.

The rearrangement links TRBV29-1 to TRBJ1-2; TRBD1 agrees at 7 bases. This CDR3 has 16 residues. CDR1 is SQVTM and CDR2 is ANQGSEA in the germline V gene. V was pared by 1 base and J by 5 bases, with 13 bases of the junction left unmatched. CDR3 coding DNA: TGCAGCGTTGAAGGAAACAGGGGCGGGGAAGGATATGGCTACACCTTC. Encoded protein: CSVEGNRGGEGYGYTF.

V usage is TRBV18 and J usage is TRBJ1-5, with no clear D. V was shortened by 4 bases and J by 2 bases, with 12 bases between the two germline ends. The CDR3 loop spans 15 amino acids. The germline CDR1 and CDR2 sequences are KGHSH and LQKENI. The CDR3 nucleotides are TGTGCCAGCTCACTTTCGGGTGCGGGCAATCAGCCCCAGCATTTT. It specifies CASSLSGAGNQPQHF.

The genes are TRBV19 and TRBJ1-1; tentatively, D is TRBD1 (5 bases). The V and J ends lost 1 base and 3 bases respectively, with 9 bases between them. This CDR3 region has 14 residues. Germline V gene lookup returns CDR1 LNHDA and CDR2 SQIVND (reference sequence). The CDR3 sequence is CASSIAQEHTEAFF. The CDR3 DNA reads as TGTGCCAGTAGTATAGCACAGGAGCACACTGAAGCTTTCTTT.

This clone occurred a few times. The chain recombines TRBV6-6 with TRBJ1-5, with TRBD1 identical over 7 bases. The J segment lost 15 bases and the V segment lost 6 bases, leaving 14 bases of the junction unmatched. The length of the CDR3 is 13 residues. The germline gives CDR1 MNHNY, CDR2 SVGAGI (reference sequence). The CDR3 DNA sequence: TGTGCCAGCAGCCGGACAGGCCCAGGCTTACCGCATTTT. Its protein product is CASSRTGPGLPHF.

CDR3 protein: CASSITTGGGTEAFF. CDR3 DNA: TGTGCCAGCAGCATCACCACGGGGGGAGGAACTGAAGCTTTCTTT. The rearrangement links TRBV5-4 to TRBJ1-1; possibly TRBD1 for D (5 bases). The CDR3 length is 15 residues. V lost 4 bases and J 5 bases, leaving 18 bases between the germline ends. Germline-derived CDR1 and CDR2 are SGHNT and YYREEE (reference sequence).

The CDR3 spells CASSVAGGVSGNTIYF. The CDR3 region has the DNA TGTGCCAGCAGCGTGGCTGGGGGCGTCTCTGGAAACACCATATATTTT. This chain links TRBV5-4 with TRBJ1-3; TRBD1 might be the D (6 bases). Trimming removed 4 bases from V and 0 bases from J, with 14 bases in between. Looked up from germline, CDR1 is SGHNT and CDR2 is YYREEE (reference sequence). The length of the CDR3 is 16 residues.

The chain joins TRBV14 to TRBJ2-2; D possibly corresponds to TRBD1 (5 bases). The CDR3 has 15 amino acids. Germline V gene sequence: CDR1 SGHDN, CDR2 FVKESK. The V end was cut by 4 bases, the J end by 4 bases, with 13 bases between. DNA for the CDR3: TGTGCCAGCAGCCTCCAGGCAGGGCCCACCGGGGAGCTGTTTTTT. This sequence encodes CASSLQAGPTGELFF.

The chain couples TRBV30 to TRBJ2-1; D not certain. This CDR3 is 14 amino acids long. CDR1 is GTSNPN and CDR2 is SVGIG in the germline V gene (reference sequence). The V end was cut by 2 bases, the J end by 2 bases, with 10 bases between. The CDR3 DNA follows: TGTGCCTGGAGTATCAAGAGAACCTACAATGAGCAGTTCTTC. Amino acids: CAWSIKRTYNEQFF.

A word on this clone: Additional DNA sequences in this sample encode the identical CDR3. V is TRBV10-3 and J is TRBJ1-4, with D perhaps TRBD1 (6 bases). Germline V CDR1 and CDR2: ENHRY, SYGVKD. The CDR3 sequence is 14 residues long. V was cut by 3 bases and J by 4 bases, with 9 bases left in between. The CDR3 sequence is CAISEGGGNEKLFF. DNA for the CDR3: TGTGCCATCAGTGAAGGGGGTGGTAATGAAAAACTGTTTTTT.

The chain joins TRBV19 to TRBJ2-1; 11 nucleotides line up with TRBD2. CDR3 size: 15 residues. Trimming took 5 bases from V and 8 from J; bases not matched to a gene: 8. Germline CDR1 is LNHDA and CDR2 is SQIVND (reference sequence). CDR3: CASSPGLAAWDEQFF. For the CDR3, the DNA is TGTGCCAGTAGTCCGGGACTAGCGGCCTGGGATGAGCAGTTCTTC.

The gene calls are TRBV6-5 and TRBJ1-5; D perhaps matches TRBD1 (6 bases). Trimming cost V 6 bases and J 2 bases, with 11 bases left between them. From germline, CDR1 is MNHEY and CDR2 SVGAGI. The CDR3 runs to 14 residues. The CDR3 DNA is TGTGCCAGCAGAGGGGGTTTTGGCAATCAGCCCCAGCATTTT. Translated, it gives CASRGGFGNQPQHF.

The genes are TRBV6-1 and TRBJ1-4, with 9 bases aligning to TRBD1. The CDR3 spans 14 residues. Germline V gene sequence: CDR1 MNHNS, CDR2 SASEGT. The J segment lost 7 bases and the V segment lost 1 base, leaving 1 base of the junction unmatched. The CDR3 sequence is CASSEGTGVEKLFF. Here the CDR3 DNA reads TGTGCCAGCAGTGAAGGGACAGGGGTTGAAAAACTGTTTTTT.

The CDR3 sequence: CASSASTGNSNQPQHF. As DNA, the CDR3 is TGTGCCAGCTCAGCCAGTACAGGGAATAGCAATCAGCCCCAGCATTTT. The chain links TRBV18 to TRBJ1-5, with D maybe TRBD1 (6 bases). The V gene lost 5 bases and the J gene lost 0 bases, with 14 bases spanning the gap. The CDR3 covers 16 residues. The germline CDR1 and CDR2 sequences are KGHSH and LQKENI.

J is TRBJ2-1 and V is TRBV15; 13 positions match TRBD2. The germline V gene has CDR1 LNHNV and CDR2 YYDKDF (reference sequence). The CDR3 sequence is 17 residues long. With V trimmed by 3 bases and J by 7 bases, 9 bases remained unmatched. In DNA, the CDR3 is TGTGCCACCAGCAGGACTGACGGACTAGCGGGAGTAAATGAGCAGTTCTTC. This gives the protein CATSRTDGLAGVNEQFF.

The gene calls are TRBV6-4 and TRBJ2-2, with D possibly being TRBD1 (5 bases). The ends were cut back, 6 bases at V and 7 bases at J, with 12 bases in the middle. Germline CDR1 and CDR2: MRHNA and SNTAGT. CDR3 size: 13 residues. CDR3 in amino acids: CASRGQEVGELFF. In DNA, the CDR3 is TGTGCCAGCAGGGGGCAGGAAGTCGGGGAGCTGTTTTTT.

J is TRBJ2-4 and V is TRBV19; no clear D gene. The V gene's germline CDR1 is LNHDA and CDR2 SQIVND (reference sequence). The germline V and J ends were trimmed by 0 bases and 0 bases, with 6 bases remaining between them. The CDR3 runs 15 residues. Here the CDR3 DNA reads TGTGCCAGTAGTATAGATCCAGTAGCCAAAAACATTCAGTACTTC. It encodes CASSIDPVAKNIQYF.

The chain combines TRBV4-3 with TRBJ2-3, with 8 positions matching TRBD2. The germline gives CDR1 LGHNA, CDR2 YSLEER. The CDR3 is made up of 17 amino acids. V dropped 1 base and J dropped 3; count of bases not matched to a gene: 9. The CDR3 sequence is CASSQGPGRGGTDTQYF. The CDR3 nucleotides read TGCGCCAGCAGCCAAGGACCCGGGAGGGGGGGGACAGATACGCAGTATTTT.

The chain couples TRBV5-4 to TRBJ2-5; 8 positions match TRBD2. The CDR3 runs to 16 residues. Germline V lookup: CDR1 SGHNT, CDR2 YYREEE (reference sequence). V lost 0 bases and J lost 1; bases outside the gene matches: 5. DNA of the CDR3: TGTGCCAGCAGCTTGGGGGGGACTAGGTTCCAAGAGACCCAGTACTTC. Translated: CASSLGGTRFQETQYF.

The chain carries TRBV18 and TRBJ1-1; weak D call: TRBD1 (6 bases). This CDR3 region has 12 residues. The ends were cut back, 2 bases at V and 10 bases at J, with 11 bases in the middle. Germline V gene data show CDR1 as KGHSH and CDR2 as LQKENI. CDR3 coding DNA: TGTGCCAGCTCACCAATGGGGGCGGGAGCTTTCTTT. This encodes CASSPMGAGAFF. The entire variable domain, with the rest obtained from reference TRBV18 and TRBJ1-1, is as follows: NAGVMQNPRHLVRRRGQEARLRCSPMKGHSHVYWYRQLPEEGLKFMVYLQKENIIDESGMPKERFSAEFPKEGPSILRIQQVVRGDSAAYFCASSPMGAGAFFGQGTRLTVV.

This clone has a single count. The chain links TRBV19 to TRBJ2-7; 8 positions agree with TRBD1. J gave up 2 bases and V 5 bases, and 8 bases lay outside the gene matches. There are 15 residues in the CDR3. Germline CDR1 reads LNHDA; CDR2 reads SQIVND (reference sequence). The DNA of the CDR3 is TGTGCCAGTAGTTTCTCAGGACAGGGACCCTACGAGCAGTACGTC. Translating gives CASSFSGQGPYEQYV.

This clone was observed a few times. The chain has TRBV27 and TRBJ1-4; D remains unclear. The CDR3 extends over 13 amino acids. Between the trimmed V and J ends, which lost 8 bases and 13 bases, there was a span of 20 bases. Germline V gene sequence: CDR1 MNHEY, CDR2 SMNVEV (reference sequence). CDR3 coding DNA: TGTGCCAGCGGAGTCTCAGCCACCTCGGGACTGTTTTTT. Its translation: CASGVSATSGLFF.

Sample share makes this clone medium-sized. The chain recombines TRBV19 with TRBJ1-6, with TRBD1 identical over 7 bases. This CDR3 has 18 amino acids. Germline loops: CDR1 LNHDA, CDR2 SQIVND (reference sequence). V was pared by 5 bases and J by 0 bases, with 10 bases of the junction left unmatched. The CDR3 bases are TGTGCCAGTAGTCTTTGGAGGGGGCTGAGCTCCTATAATTCACCCCTCCACTTT. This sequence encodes CASSLWRGLSSYNSPLHF.

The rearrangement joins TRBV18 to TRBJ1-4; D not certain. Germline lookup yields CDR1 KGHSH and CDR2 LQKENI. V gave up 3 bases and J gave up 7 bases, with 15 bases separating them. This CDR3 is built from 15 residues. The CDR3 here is CASSPSGRRVEKLFF. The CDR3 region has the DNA TGTGCCAGCTCACCCAGTGGGAGGAGGGTTGAAAAACTGTTTTTT.